This T cell receptor (beta chain) was captured in a study of radiotherapy plus CTLA-4 blockade in lung cancer. Study-wide context: In around 17% of patients, objective responses were seen; 30% to 35% had disease control.

V lost 2 bases to trimming and J lost 4 bases; unmatched junction nucleotides: 2. Per the germline V gene, CDR1 is SGHTA and CDR2 is FQGNSA. The CDR3 has 15 amino acids. Assay: immunoSEQ multiplex PCR; the TCRdb copy retains only in-frame clones and omits some. Here the sample spans 40,000 to 50,000 clones, 60% to 80% being singletons. This sequence originates from a human donor with non-small cell lung cancer who had stable disease on radiotherapy plus ipilimumab. This chain connects TRBV7-2 to TRBJ2-1, with 10 bases identical to TRBD1. The sequences come from peripheral blood, collected from a patient treated with radiotherapy plus ipilimumab. CDR3 in amino acids: CASSLSGQGYNEQFF. CDR3 DNA: TGTGCCAGCAGCTTATCGGGACAGGGGTACAATGAGCAGTTCTTC.